A selection of T cell receptor beta chains follows, all from one sample in a study of T cell repertoires in cytomegalovirus infection. TCRdb reanalysed the reads using MiXCR and keeps one entry per CDR3 protein. The sample carries under 200,000 distinct CDR3 sequences, roughly a fifth recorded once. Antigens of these TCRs are unknown. The material sequenced was CD8+ T cells from cultured PBMCs, taken from culture after CMV antigen stimulation. These receptors were obtained from a human donor in good health (CMV status not recorded). Some clones in this sample may be carry-over from other donors' samples. CDR3s include the opening cysteine and the closing phenylalanine or tryptophan. The D gene is left open where the match is weak. Expanded clones are given a class, and other clones once, few, many or no size at all.

v_gene	j_gene	abundance	d_gene	CDR3aa	CDR3nt
TRBV7-9	TRBJ1-2	few	-	CASSSGPRDGYTF	TGTGCCAGCAGCTCGGGACCTCGGGATGGCTACACCTTC
TRBV7-2	TRBJ2-7	-	-	CASSLAGMWEQYF	TGTGCCAGCAGCTTAGCCGGAATGTGGGAGCAGTACTTC
TRBV7-2	TRBJ2-7	-	-	CASSPTGYTYEQYF	TGTGCCAGCAGCCCCACAGGGTATACCTACGAGCAGTACTTC
TRBV25-1	TRBJ1-1	many	-	CASSWTGGFAEAFF	TGTGCCAGCAGCTGGACGGGGGGATTCGCTGAAGCTTTCTTT
TRBV4-3	TRBJ2-3	-	-	CASSQDPVAGDTQYF	TGCGCCAGCAGCCAAGATCCAGTAGCAGGTGATACGCAGTATTTT
TRBV19	TRBJ1-1	-	-	CASSFTGISGAFF	TGTGCCAGTAGTTTTACCGGGATATCAGGGGCTTTCTTT
TRBV28	TRBJ2-1	few	-	CASSFKGPFSYNEQFF	TGTGCCAGCAGTTTCAAGGGCCCATTCTCCTACAATGAGCAGTTCTTC
TRBV6-2/TRBV6-3	TRBJ2-7	-	-	CASSYSTGQYF	TGTGCCAGCAGTTACTCGACCGGGCAGTACTTC
TRBV28	TRBJ1-1	-	-	CASSLRNYGPDRDTEAFF	TGTGCCAGCAGTTTACGAAACTACGGACCTGATCGGGACACTGAAGCTTTCTTT
TRBV7-2	TRBJ1-1	few	TRBD1	CASSSSYRDRGNTEAFF	TGTGCCAGCAGCTCAAGCTACCGGGACAGGGGGAACACTGAAGCTTTCTTT
TRBV12-3/TRBV12-4	TRBJ1-2	-	-	CASSLGTGGHGYTF	TGTGCCAGCAGTTTAGGAACGGGGGGGCATGGCTACACCTTC
TRBV7-2	TRBJ2-2	few	TRBD2	CASSLGLSGGPFTGELFF	TGTGCCAGCAGCTTAGGTCTTAGCGGGGGGCCCTTCACCGGGGAGCTGTTTTTT
TRBV6-2/TRBV6-3	TRBJ2-5	few	TRBD2	CASSYSNVRGAQYF	TGTGCCAGCAGTTATTCTAACGTTCGGGGGGCCCAGTACTTC
TRBV4-1	TRBJ2-3	-	-	CASSQGEGTDTQYF	TGCGCCAGCAGCCAAGGGGAAGGAACAGATACGCAGTATTTT
TRBV7-6	TRBJ1-1	-	-	CASSLAGIYSEAFF	TGTGCCAGCAGCTTAGCCGGAATCTATTCTGAAGCTTTCTTT
TRBV10-2	TRBJ1-6	few	-	CASSAPLREGNNSPLHF	TGCGCCAGCAGTGCCCCCCTTAGGGAGGGGAATAATTCACCCCTCCACTTT
TRBV11-2	TRBJ2-1	-	TRBD1	CASSNIRDRGLGRYYNEQFF	TGTGCCAGCAGCAATATCCGGGACAGGGGGCTTGGCCGTTACTACAATGAGCAGTTCTTC
TRBV4-3	TRBJ2-2	few	-	CASSQDPAGGTGELFF	TGCGCCAGCAGCCAAGATCCGGCGGGCGGCACCGGGGAGCTGTTTTTT
TRBV7-6	TRBJ1-4	-	-	CASSLDRAANEKLFF	TGTGCCAGCAGCTTAGACAGGGCAGCTAATGAAAAACTGTTTTTT
TRBV13	TRBJ1-2	once	TRBD1	CASSYGDRRGYTF	TGTGCCAGCAGCTATGGGGACAGACGGGGCTACACCTTC
TRBV6-5	TRBJ1-2	many	TRBD1	CASSSDPGQGFYGYTF	TGTGCCAGCAGTTCGGACCCGGGACAGGGGTTCTATGGCTACACCTTC
TRBV12-3/TRBV12-4	TRBJ2-3	many	-	CASSLGGPDTQYF	TGTGCCAGCAGTTTGGGTGGCCCAGATACGCAGTATTTT
TRBV7-8	TRBJ2-3	-	TRBD2	CASSSGLAGEDTQYF	TGTGCCAGCAGCTCGGGACTAGCGGGGGAAGATACGCAGTATTTT
TRBV6-5	TRBJ2-1	-	-	CASSQTDSYNEQFF	TGTGCCAGCAGTCAGACTGACTCCTACAATGAGCAGTTCTTC
TRBV7-2	TRBJ2-3	few	TRBD1	CASSLSGQLTDTQYF	TGTGCCAGCAGCTTATCGGGACAGCTCACAGATACGCAGTATTTT
TRBV4-1	TRBJ2-3	-	-	CASSQDMVDTQYF	TGCGCCAGCAGCCAAGATATGGTAGATACGCAGTATTTT
TRBV2	TRBJ1-1	-	-	CASSEKMNTEAFF	TGTGCCAGCAGTGAAAAGATGAACACTGAAGCTTTCTTT
TRBV7-9	TRBJ1-4	few	-	CASSFTQEGFGKLFF	TGTGCCAGCAGCTTCACACAGGAGGGGTTCGGAAAACTGTTTTTT
TRBV6-1	TRBJ1-2	many	-	CASRRDGPYGYTF	TGTGCCAGCAGGAGGGACGGACCATATGGCTACACCTTC
TRBV13	TRBJ1-5	few	-	CASSLTSGYGGNQPQHF	TGTGCCAGCAGCTTAACGTCCGGGTATGGTGGCAATCAGCCCCAGCATTTT
TRBV12-3/TRBV12-4	TRBJ1-3	-	-	CASSLEVRGGSSSGNTIYF	TGTGCCAGCAGTTTGGAGGTCAGGGGAGGGTCAAGCTCTGGAAACACCATATATTTT
TRBV6-5	TRBJ1-2	few	-	CASSADSLYGYTF	TGTGCCAGCAGTGCTGACAGCCTATATGGCTACACCTTC
TRBV6-2/TRBV6-3	TRBJ2-1	-	TRBD1	CASSWDRGSYNEQFF	TGTGCCAGCAGCTGGGACAGGGGCTCCTACAATGAGCAGTTCTTC
TRBV5-1	TRBJ2-3	-	-	CASSLEGERPQYF	TGCGCCAGCAGTCTGGAGGGGGAGCGCCCTCAGTATTTT
TRBV7-2	TRBJ1-1	few	-	CASSLGWRQALEAFF	TGTGCCAGCAGCTTAGGTTGGAGACAGGCTCTAGAAGCTTTCTTT
TRBV19	TRBJ1-2	-	-	CASGTGNYGYTF	TGTGCCAGTGGTACAGGGAACTATGGCTACACCTTC
TRBV6-6	TRBJ2-6	few	-	CASSYSTPSSGANVLTF	TGTGCCAGCAGTTACTCGACACCTAGCTCTGGGGCCAACGTCCTGACTTTC
TRBV10-3	TRBJ2-3	once	TRBD2	CAIKAGGRTDTQYF	TGTGCCATCAAGGCGGGGGGGAGAACAGATACGCAGTATTTT
TRBV12-3/TRBV12-4	TRBJ2-7	-	TRBD1	CASSSYRGRAEQYF	TGTGCCAGCAGTTCGTACAGGGGGCGCGCAGAGCAGTACTTC
TRBV5-6	TRBJ2-3	-	-	CASSLYGPDTQYF	TGTGCCAGCAGCTTGTACGGACCGGATACGCAGTATTTT
TRBV15	TRBJ2-7	-	-	CATSRDLGSYEQYF	TGTGCCACCAGCAGAGATCTAGGCTCCTACGAGCAGTACTTC
TRBV9	TRBJ2-7	few	-	CASSVQGFEQYF	TGTGCCAGCAGCGTTCAGGGGTTCGAGCAGTACTTC
TRBV4-1	TRBJ2-1	few	-	CASSLRDTYNEQFF	TGCGCCAGCAGCCTCCGGGACACCTACAATGAGCAGTTCTTC
TRBV7-8	TRBJ1-6	few	-	CASSMENSPLHF	TGTGCCAGCAGCATGGAGAATTCACCCCTCCACTTT
TRBV7-8	TRBJ1-2	-	TRBD1	CASSLASDRFNYGYTF	TGTGCCAGCAGCTTAGCCTCGGACAGGTTTAACTATGGCTACACCTTC
TRBV2	TRBJ1-5	few	TRBD1	CASSPRDRGRIQPQHF	TGTGCCAGCAGTCCACGGGACAGGGGGCGCATTCAGCCCCAGCATTTT
TRBV7-2	TRBJ1-2	-	-	CASSLRQAFYGYTF	TGTGCCAGCAGCCTCAGACAGGCCTTCTATGGCTACACCTTC
TRBV7-2	TRBJ2-7	-	TRBD2	CASSLVGAGGPWYEQYF	TGTGCCAGCAGCTTAGTCGGCGCGGGGGGGCCCTGGTACGAGCAGTACTTC
TRBV6-8	TRBJ2-2	few	-	CASSSLQGYGELFF	TGTGCCAGCAGCAGCTTGCAGGGGTACGGGGAGCTGTTTTTT
TRBV12-3/TRBV12-4	TRBJ1-2	-	-	CASSLGGDYTF	TGTGCCAGCAGTTTAGGAGGGGACTACACCTTC
TRBV6-5	TRBJ1-5	-	-	CASSAGMRSNQPQHF	TGTGCCAGCAGTGCCGGAATGAGGAGCAATCAGCCCCAGCATTTT
TRBV25-1	TRBJ2-3	few	-	CASSELGPMITDTQYF	TGTGCCAGCAGTGAATTGGGACCTATGATCACAGATACGCAGTATTTT
TRBV10-3	TRBJ1-2	-	-	CAIREPNPWDGYTF	TGTGCCATCAGGGAGCCAAATCCCTGGGATGGCTACACCTTC